Listed below are T cell receptor beta chains from one sample, sequenced in a study of blood T cells in healthy people across ages. TCRdb redid the calling of the 5' RACE reads with MiXCR, one entry per CDR3 protein. The repertoire consists of about 570,000 distinct CDR3 sequences, with 27% occurring once and the leading ten covering about 18%. Specimen: blood. Every receptor here comes from a woman in her 70s in good health. Each CDR3 is given with its conserved first and last residue. Fields, in order: D gene, J gene, V gene, clone size, CDR3 protein, CDR3 DNA. The D gene is left open where the match is weak. Clone size is given for some rows only: seen once, a few or many times, or a class if the clone is expanded.

-	TRBJ2-3	TRBV7-7	-	CASSPLGNTDTQYF	TGTGCCAGCAGCCCCCTTGGGAACACAGATACGCAGTATTTT
TRBD2	TRBJ2-3	TRBV6-2/TRBV6-3	-	CASSRGLDPFTQYF	TGTGCCAGCAGCCGGGGACTAGATCCTTTTACGCAGTATTTT
-	TRBJ2-5	TRBV3-1	few	CASSQTAGLKTQYF	TGTGCCAGCAGCCAAACGGCAGGGCTAAAGACCCAGTACTTC
-	TRBJ1-1	TRBV5-1	-	CASSPNTGSTEAFF	TGCGCCAGCAGCCCTAACACAGGGAGCACTGAAGCTTTCTTT
-	TRBJ2-1	TRBV6-6	few	CASSYSSYGNEQFF	TGTGCCAGCAGTTACTCGTCGTATGGGAATGAGCAGTTCTTC
TRBD2	TRBJ2-1	TRBV12-3/TRBV12-4	-	CASSPSLERGDDNEQFF	TGTGCCAGCAGCCCCTCCTTGGAGCGGGGGGACGACAATGAGCAGTTCTTC
-	TRBJ1-2	TRBV14	many	CASSQGQGIIYGYTF	TGTGCCAGCAGCCAAGGGCAGGGAATCATCTATGGCTACACCTTC
TRBD1	TRBJ1-2	TRBV29-1	-	CSVMTGVDGYTF	TGCAGCGTGATGACAGGGGTGGATGGCTACACCTTC
-	TRBJ1-2	TRBV7-2	few	CASSLSLVGGATYGYTF	TGTGCCAGCAGCTTATCTTTAGTAGGGGGGGCTACCTATGGCTACACCTTC
TRBD2	TRBJ2-2	TRBV6-5	once	CASSSSGGGTGELFF	TGTGCCAGCAGTTCGAGCGGGGGCGGAACCGGGGAGCTGTTTTTT
-	TRBJ2-5	TRBV7-2	-	CASSSRGPTAPGTQYF	TGTGCCAGCAGCTCCCGGGGACCAACCGCCCCGGGGACCCAGTACTTC
-	TRBJ1-6	TRBV29-1	few	CSVRLTDNSPLHF	TGCAGCGTCCGGCTGACGGACAATTCACCCCTCCACTTT
-	TRBJ2-7	TRBV18	-	CASSPGMSPYEQYF	TGTGCCAGCTCACCAGGGATGAGCCCCTACGAGCAGTACTTC
-	TRBJ2-1	TRBV7-2	-	CASSLATAYNEQFF	TGTGCCAGCAGCTTAGCTACAGCTTACAATGAGCAGTTCTTC
-	TRBJ1-5	TRBV20-1	-	CSAKAVPTDQPQHF	TGCAGTGCTAAGGCGGTTCCGACCGATCAGCCCCAGCATTTT
-	TRBJ1-2	TRBV2	few	CASSGEAGYTF	TGTGCCAGCAGTGGGGAGGCTGGATACACCTTC
TRBD1	TRBJ1-4	TRBV7-9	many	CASGAEGAGEKLFF	TGTGCCAGCGGAGCCGAGGGGGCAGGGGAAAAACTGTTTTTT
TRBD1	TRBJ1-4	TRBV20-1	-	CSALGQDPTNEKLFF	TGCAGTGCCCTCGGACAGGATCCAACTAATGAAAAACTGTTTTTT
-	TRBJ2-4	TRBV5-1	-	CASSLGRDNKNIQYF	TGCGCCAGCAGCTTGGGGAGGGACAACAAAAACATTCAGTACTTC
-	TRBJ2-1	TRBV12-3/TRBV12-4	-	CASSPTLSSYNEQFF	TGTGCCAGCAGTCCGACCCTGAGCTCCTACAATGAGCAGTTCTTC
-	TRBJ2-1	TRBV7-2	many	CASSLGGTTYNEQFF	TGCGCCAGCAGCTTAGGGGGGACCACCTACAATGAGCAGTTCTTC
TRBD1	TRBJ2-5	TRBV24-1	few	CATSDFGGTGVETQYF	TGTGCCACCAGTGATTTTGGTGGGACAGGGGTGGAGACCCAGTACTTC
-	TRBJ2-5	TRBV21-1	-	CASSTGWFYVREQYF	TGTGCCAGCAGCACTGGGTGGTTTTACGTTAGGGAGCAGTACTTC
-	TRBJ1-3	TRBV7-2	-	CASSHVGGSGNTIYF	TGTGCCAGCAGCCACGTAGGGGGGTCTGGAAACACCATATATTTT
-	TRBJ2-1	TRBV7-9	-	CASSSNAGRPYNEQFF	TGTGCCAGCAGCTCAAATGCGGGACGGCCCTACAATGAGCAGTTCTTC
-	TRBJ2-1	TRBV20-1	-	CSAREAGWGHEQFF	TGCAGTGCTAGAGAGGCTGGTTGGGGCCATGAGCAGTTCTTC
-	TRBJ1-2	TRBV6-1	-	CASSEGQGSYTF	TGTGCCAGCAGTGAAGGGCAGGGAAGCTACACCTTC
-	TRBJ2-7	TRBV10-3	few	CATGVQGNEQYF	TGTGCCACCGGAGTACAGGGAAACGAGCAGTACTTC
TRBD2	TRBJ2-1	TRBV2	-	CASGRLAGGRLDEQFF	TGTGCCAGCGGAAGACTAGCGGGGGGGCGGTTGGATGAGCAGTTCTTC
-	TRBJ2-7	TRBV5-1	-	CASSLAVGVPDEQYF	TGCGCCAGCAGCTTGGCCGTTGGGGTTCCGGACGAGCAGTACTTC
-	TRBJ1-1	TRBV10-3	few	CAISESGGRGVGTEAFF	TGTGCCATCAGTGAGAGCGGTGGAAGGGGGGTAGGGACTGAAGCTTTCTTT
-	TRBJ1-1	TRBV7-3	-	CASSLTGQMNTEAFF	TGTGCCAGCAGCTTAACCGGGCAGATGAACACTGAAGCTTTCTTT
TRBD1	TRBJ1-5	TRBV18	many	CASSPGGRNQPQHF	TGCGCCAGCAGCCCAGGGGGCCGGAATCAGCCCCAGCATTTT
TRBD1	TRBJ1-2	TRBV10-3	few	CAISQQGYNYGYTF	TGTGCCATCAGCCAACAGGGGTATAACTATGGCTACACCTTC
TRBD1	TRBJ2-7	TRBV11-2	-	CASSLQRGQGEDYEQYF	TGTGCCAGCAGCCTCCAGAGGGGACAGGGCGAGGACTACGAGCAGTACTTC
-	TRBJ2-3	TRBV5-1	-	CASSLGDPPDTQYF	TGCGCCAGCAGCTTGGGAGATCCCCCAGATACGCAGTATTTT
TRBD1	TRBJ2-3	TRBV5-1	-	CASSLMTGGLDTQYF	TGCGCCAGCAGCCTAATGACAGGGGGCTTGGATACGCAGTATTTT
TRBD2	TRBJ2-1	TRBV7-2	-	CASSLVASGIARAQFF	TGCGCCAGCAGCCTAGTGGCTAGCGGAATAGCTCGTGCGCAGTTCTTC
-	TRBJ2-1	TRBV5-5	few	CASSSLDNLSYNEQFF	TGTGCCAGCAGCTCTCTGGACAACCTCTCCTACAATGAGCAGTTCTTC
TRBD1	TRBJ1-1	TRBV27	many	CASSKDRGSSEAFF	TGTGCCAGCAGTAAGGACAGGGGGTCCTCTGAAGCTTTCTTT
-	TRBJ2-1	TRBV9	-	CASSAEVGASSYNERFF	TGTGCCAGCAGCGCCGAGGTGGGGGCGTCCTCCTACAATGAGCGGTTCTTC
-	TRBJ2-5	TRBV10-3	-	CAISESPDRPKRGTQYF	TGTGCCATCAGTGAGTCCCCCGACAGGCCTAAGAGGGGGACCCAGTACTTC